These 13 T cell receptor beta chains were sequenced from one sample in a study of blood T cell repertoires in COVID-19. Clones were sequenced by immunoSEQ multiplex PCR, and TCRdb holds only the in-frame ones, with some missing. This sample has around 52,000 clones, with around 83% found just once. The sequenced sample was peripheral blood. The receptors here all came from a human donor in a cohort sampled during active COVID-19.

This chain links TRBV5-1 with TRBJ2-1, with a tentative D call TRBD1 (10 bases). Trimming removed 0 bases at V and 6 bases at J, with 25 bases between. The CDR3 has 19 amino acids. The germline CDR1 and CDR2 sequences are SGHRS and YFSETQ. Here the CDR3 DNA reads TGCGCCAGCAGCTTGGATTCGGCGGGGGGGACAGGGGACCTCAATGAGCAGTTCTTC. Its translation is CASSLDSAGGTGDLNEQFF.

This rearrangement joins TRBV11-2 to TRBJ2-2; 8 bases are shared with TRBD2. The ends lost 4 bases at V and 4 bases at J; junction bases unmatched: 5. Germline V gene sequence: CDR1 SGHAT, CDR2 FQNNGV. The CDR3 consists of 15 residues. CDR3 amino acids: CASSSRGGSTGELFF. The CDR3 DNA follows: TGTGCCAGCAGCTCACGGGGGGGGTCCACCGGGGAGCTGTTTTTT.

The genes are TRBV5-1 and TRBJ2-5; 9 bases map to TRBD2. Losses at the gene ends were 3 bases for V and 2 bases for J; bases not matched to a gene: 2. Germline V gene data show CDR1 as SGHRS and CDR2 as YFSETQ. CDR3 length: 14 residues. CDR3 DNA sequence: TGCGCCAGCAGCTGGAGCGGGGGGCAAGAGACCCAGTACTTC. As protein: CASSWSGGQETQYF.

This clone occurred once. J is TRBJ2-7 and V is TRBV3-1 (or the pseudogene TRBV3-2); D call uncertain. CDR1 LGHDT and CDR2 YNNKEL come from the germline V gene (reference sequence). V was clipped by 0 bases and J by 7 bases, with 10 bases between them. The CDR3 totals 13 residues. For the CDR3, the DNA is TGTGCCAGCAGCCAAGAGTTTCTCAGGGAGCAGTACTTC. Its translation is CASSQEFLREQYF.

This clone has only one observation. The CDR3 reads CASSEHSQLLDEQFF. CDR3 nucleotide sequence: TGTGCCAGCAGTGAACACAGCCAGCTATTAGATGAGCAGTTCTTC. The gene calls are TRBV25-1 and TRBJ2-1; no clear D gene. Trimming shortened V by 2 bases and J by 8 bases, and 16 bases separated the two germline ends. This CDR3 region has 15 residues. Per germline, CDR1 MGHDK and CDR2 SYGVNS.

CDR3 region: CASSLRGGVGPREQYF. The CDR3 DNA is TGTGCCAGCTCGCTCCGGGGCGGGGTCGGGCCTCGTGAGCAGTACTTC. The genes are TRBV18 and TRBJ2-7, with TRBD2 as a possible D gene (6 bases). CDR1 and CDR2 from the germline V gene are KGHSH and LQKENI. The CDR3 is 16 residues long. Deletions cut 6 bases from V and 7 bases from J, with 25 bases between.

The V and J genes are TRBV10-1 and TRBJ2-3; 8 positions match TRBD2. The germline CDR1 and CDR2 sequences are WNHNN and SYGVQD (reference sequence). The V gene end was trimmed by 6 bases and the J gene end by 4 bases; junction bases not matched to a gene: 3. The CDR3 covers 13 residues. The CDR3 region has the DNA TGCGCCAGCAGCTTCGGGGGGGCAGATACGCAGTATTTT. It codes for CASSFGGADTQYF.

The V call is TRBV6-1, the J call TRBJ2-1, with TRBD2 matching 11 bases. This CDR3 has 16 residues. V shed 3 bases, J shed 7 bases, and the junction held 8 bases outside the gene matches. Germline loops: CDR1 MNHNS, CDR2 SASEGT. In DNA form, the CDR3 reads TGTGCCAGCAGTGATTTCGGGCTAGCGGGGGGTAATGAGCAGTTCTTC. As protein: CASSDFGLAGGNEQFF.

This clone has a handful of counts. This chain links TRBV25-1 with TRBJ1-5; possibly TRBD1 for D (5 bases). This CDR3 has 13 amino acids. Germline V gives CDR1 MGHDK, CDR2 SYGVNS. V dropped 1 base and J dropped 6 bases, with 7 bases sitting between them. The CDR3 loop is CASSESGVQPQHF. The CDR3 region has the DNA TGTGCCAGCAGTGAATCGGGGGTTCAGCCCCAGCATTTT.

The rearrangement uses TRBV6-4 and TRBJ1-1; 8 bases fit TRBD1. Per germline, CDR1 MRHNA and CDR2 SNTAGT. The CDR3 sequence is 14 residues long. V lost 5 bases to trimming and J lost 1 base; unmatched junction nucleotides: 3. The CDR3 sequence is CASSYDRGNTEAFF. The CDR3 nucleotides read TGTGCCAGCAGTTATGACAGGGGGAACACTGAAGCTTTCTTT.

This clone was detected only once. The chain employs TRBV6-2 or TRBV6-3 and TRBJ1-2; D call uncertain. The germline CDR1 and CDR2 sequences are MNHEY and SVGEGT. The CDR3 has 15 amino acids. The ends were cut back, 3 bases at V and 0 bases at J, with 11 bases in the middle. This CDR3 is CASSYTAGTNYGYTF. The CDR3 DNA reads as TGTGCCAGCAGTTATACGGCAGGAACTAACTATGGCTACACCTTC.

CDR3 amino acids: CAWSPLTSGGLGLAYEQYF. CDR3 DNA: TGTGCCTGGAGTCCCCTGACTAGCGGGGGCCTCGGATTAGCCTACGAGCAGTACTTC. The chain has TRBV30 and TRBJ2-7; 12 nucleotides align to TRBD2. Looked up from germline, CDR1 is GTSNPN and CDR2 is SVGIG (reference sequence). CDR3 size: 19 residues. V dropped 2 bases and J dropped 2; count of bases not matched to a gene: 16.

The V call is TRBV18, the J call TRBJ1-5; D not resolved. V lost 3 bases and J 6 bases, leaving 15 bases between the germline ends. The CDR3 contains 15 residues. CDR1 KGHSH and CDR2 LQKENI come from the germline V gene. The CDR3 reads CASSPDGQATQPQHF. Here the CDR3 DNA reads TGTGCCAGCTCACCCGATGGTCAGGCTACTCAGCCCCAGCATTTT.